Sequencing of this T cell receptor (beta chain) was carried out in a study of OX40 agonist ivuxolimab in advanced cancers. The study, taken as a whole, reports: Expanded clones were, on average, more numerous among CD8+ T cells than CD4+. Circulating CD4+ and CD8+ T cells showed clonal expansion by week 6 at 0.1 to 3.0 mg/kg.

For this clone: Its antigen is unidentified.

Produced via immunoSEQ multiplex PCR; TCRdb's table is partial and in-frame only. The data hold 95,000 or so clones, with approximately 86% observed a single time. CDR1 is SNHLY, CDR2 FYNNEI, per germline. V lost 4 bases and J 6 bases, leaving 10 bases between the germline ends. The CDR3 loop spans 13 amino acids. Sequenced material: CD4+ or CD8+ T cells sorted from blood, taken in a trial of the OX40 agonist ivuxolimab. The chain couples TRBV2 to TRBJ2-1; D might be TRBD1 (5 bases). The clonotype was recovered from an adult with an advanced solid tumor such as melanoma, head and neck, liver or kidney cancer. CDR3 in DNA: TGTGCCAGCAGTGGGCAGGGTGGCAATGAGCAGTTCTTC. This sequence encodes CASSGQGGNEQFF.